The next 11 T cell receptor beta chains were all read from a single sample in a study of blood T cell repertoires in COVID-19. Libraries were prepared by immunoSEQ multiplex PCR; TCRdb keeps only in-frame clonotypes and omits some of them. This sample has approximately 54,000 clones, with around 83% found just once. The sample comprised peripheral blood. All receptors come from a human donor in a cohort sampled during active COVID-19.

The chain couples TRBV29-1 to TRBJ2-1; 7 bases line up with TRBD2. Germline V gives CDR1 SQVTM, CDR2 ANQGSEA. V lost 8 bases and J lost 6; bases outside the gene matches: 10. The length of the CDR3 is 13 residues. CDR3 sequence (DNA): TGCAGCATCTGGGGGGGGTTGGGCAATGAGCAGTTCTTC. Protein product: CSIWGGLGNEQFF.

The V and J genes are TRBV6-4 and TRBJ1-6, with 7 bases fitting TRBD1. The CDR3 is 15 residues long. Germline trimming cut 6 bases from V and 5 bases from J; bases unmatched to any gene: 7. The germline gives CDR1 MRHNA, CDR2 SNTAGT. Here the CDR3 DNA reads TGTGCCAGCAGCAGATCCGGGACAGATAATTCACCCCTCCACTTT. Its translation: CASSRSGTDNSPLHF.

The chain carries TRBV14 and TRBJ2-2, with a weak D call TRBD2 (5 bases). The CDR3 length is 17 residues. Trimming took off 4 bases at V and 3 bases at J, with 18 bases between the two ends. Germline loops: CDR1 SGHDN, CDR2 FVKESK. The CDR3 spells CASSPIGRADYTGELFF. The DNA of the CDR3 is TGTGCCAGCAGCCCCATCGGTCGAGCGGACTACACCGGGGAGCTGTTTTTT. The full variable domain, completed using reference TRBV14 and TRBJ2-2, is EAGVTQFPSHSVIEKGQTVTLRCDPISGHDNLYWYRRVMGKEIKFLLHFVKESKQDESGMPNNRFLAERTGGTYSTLKVQPAELEDSGVYFCASSPIGRADYTGELFFGEGSRLTVL.

The chain is built from TRBV6-2 or TRBV6-3 and TRBJ1-1; tentatively, D is TRBD1 (5 bases). The CDR3 has 13 amino acids. Germline CDR1 MNHEY, CDR2 SVGEGT. V lost 4 bases and J lost 5, with 11 bases in between. The CDR3, as DNA: TGTGCCAGCAGTTTCCAGGAGGGGACTGAAGCTTTCTTT. It codes for CASSFQEGTEAFF.

This clone was observed a few times. The V and J genes are TRBV23-1 and TRBJ1-5, with D hard to call. TRBV23-1 is designated an ORF whose function remains uncertain. The V and J ends lost 7 bases and 4 bases respectively, with 11 bases between them. The CDR3 extends over 13 amino acids. DNA of the CDR3: TGCGCCAGCACAGGAGGACCGAATCAGCCCCAGCATTTT. Its protein is CASTGGPNQPQHF.

The chain has TRBV5-4 and TRBJ2-7; TRBD2 agrees at 15 bases. This CDR3 is built from 16 residues. Trimming removed 2 bases from V and 3 bases from J; junction bases left unmatched: 3. The germline CDR1 and CDR2 sequences are SGHNT and YYREEE (reference sequence). This chain's CDR3 is CASSFGTSGGSYEQYF. The CDR3 bases are TGTGCCAGCAGCTTCGGGACTAGCGGGGGGAGCTACGAGCAGTACTTC.

The V call is TRBV14, the J call TRBJ2-7; 11 bases are a match to TRBD2. The J segment lost 0 bases and the V segment lost 0 bases, leaving 7 bases of the junction unmatched. Germline CDR1 is SGHDN and CDR2 is FVKESK. The CDR3 runs to 18 residues. CDR3 amino acids: CASSQDPILAGASYEQYF. CDR3 sequence (DNA): TGTGCCAGCAGCCAAGATCCCATACTAGCGGGAGCCTCCTACGAGCAGTACTTC.

The chain carries TRBV7-9 and TRBJ2-3, with no clear D. Germline V gives CDR1 SEHNR, CDR2 FQNEAQ (reference sequence). This CDR3 spans 13 amino acids. Trimming stripped 7 bases from V and 0 bases from J, with 8 bases between. CDR3 sequence: CASTPFSTDTQYF. The CDR3 DNA sequence: TGTGCCAGCACCCCCTTTAGCACAGATACGCAGTATTTT.

This rearrangement joins TRBV28 to TRBJ1-2; a possible D gene is TRBD1 (6 bases). The V and J ends lost 6 bases and 6 bases respectively, with 14 bases between them. The CDR3 totals 13 residues. Germline CDR1 reads MDHEN; CDR2 reads SYDVKM. The CDR3 sequence: CASSSTGYHGYTF. DNA of the CDR3: TGTGCCAGCAGCTCAACAGGGTATCATGGCTACACCTTC.

The chain has TRBV5-4 and TRBJ1-1; unclear D gene. Germline-derived CDR1 and CDR2 are SGHNT and YYREEE (reference sequence). V was pared by 3 bases and J by 11 bases, with 11 bases between. The CDR3 runs 11 residues. This chain's CDR3 is CASSSLTEAFF. The CDR3 DNA is TGTGCCAGCAGCTCGTTGACGGAGGCTTTCTTT.

The rearrangement uses TRBV5-1 and TRBJ2-7; maybe TRBD2 (6 bases). The CDR3 contains 14 residues. Germline assignment: CDR1 SGHRS and CDR2 YFSETQ. V lost 4 bases, J lost 5 bases, and 16 bases lay in between. CDR3 protein: CASSALATSDEQYF. CDR3 in DNA: TGCGCCAGCAGCGCACTAGCTACATCGGACGAGCAGTACTTC.